This is a list of T cell receptor beta chains from one sample in a study of cytomegalovirus exposure and HLA in healthy donors. Method: immunoSEQ multiplex PCR; TCRdb's copy keeps in-frame clones and lacks some. The sample has some 66,000 clones, approximately 96% seen once. Sequencing was done on a sample of PBMCs. The receptors come from a woman aged 18-30 years in good health and CMV-seropositive. Each CDR3 is given without its conserved first and last residue. D genes are given only for firm matches.

>TRBV21-1|TRBJ2-7|NA
ATISGTSDRLAAEQY
>TRBV29-1|TRBJ2-7|NA
SVVFQGKTQTYEQY
>TRBV7-9|TRBJ1-1|TRBD1
ASSSIGQGLNTEAF
>TRBV7-9|TRBJ2-5|TRBD1
ASSPRTGEETQY
>TRBV28|TRBJ2-2|NA
ASSLLYPEEAHTGELF
>TRBV2|TRBJ2-3|TRBD2
ASSTSGSTDTQY
>TRBV30|TRBJ2-2|NA
AWSVGVPDGMNTGELF
>TRBV7-9|TRBJ1-2|NA
ASSSYGTDNYGYT
>TRBV28|TRBJ2-1|NA
ASSLPGLADNEQF
>TRBV9|TRBJ1-1|NA
ASSVLDTNTEAF
>TRBV27|TRBJ2-5|NA
ASSSHTGGGETQY
>TRBV10-2|TRBJ1-5|NA
ASSESIGGFQPQH
>TRBV18|TRBJ1-1|NA
ASSPLGGKSNTEAF
>TRBV9|TRBJ1-5|NA
ASSSGGSSNQPQH
>TRBV7-7|TRBJ2-3|NA
ASSLAGGVTDTQY
>TRBV6-5|TRBJ1-5|NA
ASSLQDNSNQPQH
>TRBV6-1|TRBJ2-5|TRBD2
ASSELAGGQETQY
>TRBV7-8|TRBJ2-1|TRBD2
ASNLGLGLYNEQF
>TRBV5-4|TRBJ2-2|TRBD1
ASRGDRKSGELF
>TRBV6-5|TRBJ2-7|TRBD1
ASSWDRGHEQY
>TRBV27|TRBJ2-5|TRBD2
ASSFQAGVGETQY
>TRBV11-1|TRBJ2-4|NA
ASSLVREPKNIQY
>TRBV18|TRBJ1-1|TRBD1
ASSPRDRVGTEAF
>TRBV5-1|TRBJ1-1|NA
ASNLGGNTEAF
>TRBV13|TRBJ2-7|NA
ASSLEGAYEQY
>TRBV11-2|TRBJ1-2|NA
ASSLEVTFYGYT
>TRBV13|TRBJ2-7|NA
ASRERTYEQY
>TRBV6-5|TRBJ2-1|TRBD2
ASSNRLAGEDEQF
>TRBV23-1|TRBJ1-2|NA
ASSPEGGNGYT
>TRBV20-1|TRBJ2-5|NA
SAGLQETQY
>TRBV14|TRBJ2-2|NA
ASSQILVSGGELF
>TRBV29-1|TRBJ2-5|NA
SVEDTGDQETQY
>TRBV5-6|TRBJ2-3|NA
ASSLAWGGLGTDTQY
>TRBV2|TRBJ2-6|TRBD1
ASRVLDRAGANVLT
>TRBV18|TRBJ2-7|NA
ASSPMGPYYSYEQY
>TRBV9|TRBJ1-4|TRBD1
ASSVAGTGVEKLF
>TRBV19|TRBJ2-2|TRBD2
ASSINPGLAGVGNTGELF
>TRBV11-2|TRBJ1-2|NA
ASSPRGGDWNYGYT
>TRBV10-2|TRBJ2-1|TRBD2
ASSESRSSGSTYNEQF
>TRBV14|TRBJ2-1|NA
ASSQVGEGSDNEQF
>TRBV29-1|TRBJ2-3|TRBD2
SVVRGVTDTQY
>TRBV2|TRBJ1-2|NA
ASSEALRGFEGYGYT
>TRBV6-5|TRBJ1-2|NA
ASSYRQAGGYT
>TRBV28|TRBJ1-2|TRBD1
ATRKTGAGYGYT
>TRBV7-9|TRBJ1-5|TRBD1
ASSAGTGASNQPQH
>TRBV6-1|TRBJ2-1|TRBD2
ASRGTSGSNEQF
>TRBV2|TRBJ2-3|TRBD2
ASAGGLAGVGTQY
>TRBV6-1|TRBJ2-2|TRBD1
ASSEAGGVTGELF
>TRBV6-5|TRBJ1-5|NA
ASRPKLYSNQPQH
>TRBV4-1|TRBJ2-7|NA
ASRRTEFIREQY
>TRBV5-4|TRBJ1-1|NA
ASSLKRGGNTEAF
>TRBV15|TRBJ1-5|TRBD1
ATSRDRGLRPQH
>TRBV28|TRBJ1-2|TRBD1
ASFQGAGLYGYT